Listed below are T cell receptor beta chains from one sample, sequenced in a study of beta chain features in type 1 diabetes. TCRdb's table, derived via immunoSEQ multiplex PCR, lists solely in-frame clones and lacks some. This sample has some 44,000 clones; over 60% occur once, and the top ten carry less than 2.5%. Sequenced material: Tregs from blood. Receptor source: a woman between 18 and 29 years old with type 1 diabetes. Each CDR3 is given with its conserved first and last residue. The D gene is left open where the match is weak. Clone size, where shown, is once, few, many, or a class for clones that have expanded.

cdr3_length d_call clone_size j_call v_call cdr3_aa cdr3_nt
16 TRBD2 - TRBJ2-1 TRBV18 CASSPRLGLGVDEQFF TGTGCCAGCTCACCCCGTCTGGGACTAGGAGTTGATGAGCAGTTCTTC
16 - few TRBJ2-3 TRBV6-6 CASGRQRRREADTQYF TGTGCCAGCGGGCGACAGAGAAGGCGAGAAGCAGATACGCAGTATTTT
15 TRBD1 - TRBJ2-3 TRBV19 CASRRIGQGTDTQYF TGTGCCAGTAGGAGGATTGGACAGGGCACAGATACGCAGTATTTT
15 TRBD2 once TRBJ2-3 TRBV5-4 CASSLGLAGTDTQYF TGTGCCAGCAGCTTGGGACTAGCGGGCACAGATACGCAGTATTTT
16 TRBD1 - TRBJ2-7 TRBV7-9 CASSHYRQGPFYEQYF TGTGCCAGCAGTCATTACAGACAGGGGCCATTCTACGAGCAGTACTTC
12 - - TRBJ1-1 TRBV6-6 CASRPWEEEAFF TGTGCCAGCAGGCCCTGGGAGGAAGAAGCTTTCTTT
13 - - TRBJ2-2 TRBV21-1 CASSAGLGGELFF TGTGCCAGCAGCGCAGGGCTGGGCGGGGAGCTGTTTTTT
11 - few TRBJ2-7 TRBV7-9 CASSVLVEQYF TGTGCCAGCAGCGTCCTCGTCGAGCAGTACTTC
12 - - TRBJ1-2 TRBV29-1 CSAGRGVYGYTF TGCAGCGCCGGGCGGGGCGTCTATGGCTACACCTTC
14 - - TRBJ2-2 TRBV19 CASSVGLNTGELFF TGTGCCAGTAGTGTGGGACTTAACACCGGGGAGCTGTTTTTT
12 - - TRBJ2-3 TRBV7-2 CASSLVRGGFTF TGTGCCAGCAGCTTAGTTAGGGGGGGATTCACATTT
16 TRBD1 - TRBJ1-5 TRBV7-9 CASSLETGSSNQPQHF TGTGCCAGCAGCTTAGAGACAGGGTCTAGCAATCAGCCCCAGCATTTT
14 - - TRBJ2-7 TRBV7-9 CASSEFPRAYEQYF TGTGCCAGCAGCGAGTTCCCCCGGGCCTACGAGCAGTACTTC
13 - - TRBJ2-7 TRBV10-3 CAISDRRPGEQYF TGTGCCATCAGTGACAGGCGACCTGGGGAGCAGTACTTC
13 - - TRBJ2-3 TRBV7-2 CASSLAQTDTQYF TGTGCCAGCAGCTTGGCCCAGACAGATACGCAGTATTTT
16 TRBD1 - TRBJ1-4 TRBV4-2 CASSQQPGQGSEKLFF TGTGCCAGCAGCCAACAACCGGGACAGGGTTCAGAAAAACTGTTTTTT
12 - - TRBJ2-1 TRBV6-5 CASRGAVEEQFF TGTGCCAGCAGGGGTGCCGTGGAGGAGCAGTTCTTC
13 - - TRBJ2-7 TRBV27 CASKPGNSYEQYF TGTGCCAGCAAGCCCGGGAACTCCTACGAGCAGTACTTC
15 - - TRBJ1-2 TRBV5-1 CASSQGGGALYGYTF TGCGCCAGCAGCCAGGGCGGGGGAGCCCTCTATGGCTACACCTTC
15 TRBD1 - TRBJ2-3 TRBV7-2 CASSLENRGTDTQYF TGTGCCAGCAGCTTAGAAAACAGGGGGACAGATACGCAGTATTTT
17 - - TRBJ2-6 TRBV7-8 CASSSRDSQSGANVLTF TGTGCCAGCAGCTCGAGGGACTCCCAATCTGGGGCCAACGTCCTGACTTTC
15 TRBD1 - TRBJ1-2 TRBV25-1 CASSRRDRGPAGYTF TGTGCCAGCAGTCGACGGGACAGGGGGCCGGCTGGCTACACCTTC
15 TRBD1 - TRBJ1-2 TRBV6-6 CASSPPPGQSYGYTF TGTGCCAGCAGTCCCCCCCCGGGACAGTCCTATGGCTACACCTTC
15 - - TRBJ1-2 TRBV4-2 CASSGGRKFNYGYTF TGTGCCAGCAGCGGCGGCAGAAAGTTTAACTATGGCTACACCTTC
13 - - TRBJ2-7 TRBV11-3 CASSLSGLNEQYF TGTGCCAGCAGCTTGTCAGGGTTGAATGAGCAGTACTTC
13 - - TRBJ2-3 TRBV7-2 CASRFQGTDTQYF TGTGCCAGCAGGTTCCAGGGCACAGATACGCAGTATTTT
15 - few TRBJ2-2 TRBV7-9 CASRPPQGNTGELFF TGTGCCAGCAGACCGCCCCAGGGGAACACCGGGGAGCTGTTTTTT
11 - few TRBJ1-3 TRBV6-6 CATLSGNTIYF TGTGCCACCTTATCTGGAAACACCATATATTTT